This TCR beta chain was identified during a study of blood T cells in healthy people across ages. Study-level background: Per two T cells, about one barcoded beta molecule was captured through template switching. Study-wide findings and caveats: Shifts in expanded clonotypes may have been confounded by donor CMV status, which was unknown. Roughly linear declines in TCR beta diversity per million T cells occurred with age.

In regard to this clonotype: The target antigen is unknown.

Isolation yielded PBMCs, at least 7 million per sample, in every case. The ends were cut back, 0 bases at V and 2 bases at J, with 7 bases in the middle. The CDR3 sequence is 14 residues long. CDR1 and CDR2 (germline): MGHRA, YSYEKL. Primed by a sample-barcoded 5' primer and a J-beta primer mix, a second PCR proceeded for 7 to 11 cycles. From the 5' RACE reads, TCRdb called clonotypes with MiXCR, one entry per CDR3 protein. The table includes over 950,000 distinct CDR3 sequences, 35% to 40% detected once. The rearrangement joins TRBV4-1 to TRBJ2-5; D gene ambiguous. The receptor was isolated from a man younger than 35 in good health. Sequenced: blood. The CDR3 DNA reads TGCGCCAGCAGCCAAGAGGGCAGACAAGAGACCCAGTACTTC. It codes for CASSQEGRQETQYF.